This TCR beta chain stems from a study of blood T cell repertoires in COVID-19. In the study overall: The origin of the acute and convalescent COVID-19 samples was the United States, Italy and Spain. PBMCs, B-cell-depleted T cells, or T cells were the source of the cDNA or gDNA that made up the material.

In the original analysis: The assay estimated nucleated cells by amplifying reference gene primers. Using immunoSEQ multiplex PCR, the repertoire was profiled, and TCRdb retains in-frame clones only, with some absent. V and J calls and clone size are given by that table; D and trimming were obtained from the DNA. This sample has about 140,000 clones, with about 85% found just once. The CDR3 totals 13 residues. Germline CDR1 reads SSHAT; CDR2 reads FNYEAQ (reference sequence). The chain is built from TRBV7-7 and TRBJ2-7; D is possibly TRBD1 (6 bases). The sequence was collected from a human donor with acute or convalescent COVID-19. The donor label of this sample is uncertain. The source material was peripheral blood. Written as DNA, the CDR3 is TGTGCTAGCAGCTTAGCTGAGGGGGACGAGCAGTACGTC. This gives the protein CASSLAEGDEQYV.